This T cell receptor (beta chain) was identified in a study of T cell changes during pregnancy in multiple sclerosis. The table came from immunoSEQ multiplex PCR; TCRdb's copy has only in-frame clones and leaves some out. The sample records tens of thousands of clones, approximately 91% being singletons. V dropped 3 bases and J dropped 6 bases, with 17 bases sitting between them. There are 14 residues in the CDR3. The germline gives CDR1 GTSNPN, CDR2 SVGIG (reference sequence). The sequenced sample consisted of PBMCs (not recorded whether the cells were cultured). The rearrangement uses TRBV30 and TRBJ1-2; perhaps TRBD1 as D (6 bases). This clonotype was sampled from a female donor with multiple sclerosis, enrolled in a pregnancy study. For the CDR3, the DNA is TGTGCCTGGAGGGAGGGGGATGCCCAACATGGCTACACCTTC. It specifies CAWREGDAQHGYTF.